The 7 T cell receptor beta chains in this list originate from one sample, sequenced in a study of T cells in Graves' hyperthyroidism and ophthalmopathy. Amplification yielded TCR beta CDR3 regions, with RNA transcripts as the source. The TCR CDR3 was amplified in a first-round RT-PCR using the HTBI primer set. MiXCR, applied by TCRdb to the multiplex PCR reads, yields one record per CDR3 protein. The sample yields 480,000 or so distinct CDR3 sequences, around 15% seen once. The material sequenced was blood. These receptors came from a woman aged 18-29 years with Graves' hyperthyroidism.

This clonotype was seen repeatedly, ten times or more. CDR3 sequence: CASRPGQNTQYF. As DNA, the CDR3 is TGTGCCAGCAGGCCGGGACAGAATACGCAGTATTTT. The rearrangement joins TRBV12-3 or TRBV12-4 to TRBJ2-3; 7 bases are a match to TRBD1. The V segment lost 6 bases and the J segment 7 bases; nucleotides outside the gene matches: 4. The CDR3 contains 12 residues.

V gene TRBV20-1 combines with J gene TRBJ2-7, with TRBD2 matching 8 bases. Germline lookup yields CDR1 DFQATT and CDR2 SNEGSKA (reference sequence). This CDR3 is 14 amino acids long. The V segment lost 3 bases and the J segment 6 bases; nucleotides outside the gene matches: 10. CDR3 in DNA: TGCAGTGCTAGGATCATCGGGGCGGGGGGCGAGCAGTACTTC. It yields the protein CSARIIGAGGEQYF.

This clonotype was seen at least ten times. The chain has TRBV10-3 and TRBJ1-4, with 7 positions matching TRBD1. The V segment lost 7 bases and the J segment 6 bases; nucleotides outside the gene matches: 5. This CDR3 has 13 residues. CDR1 and CDR2 from the germline V gene are ENHRY and SYGVKD. CDR3 sequence (DNA): TGTGCCATCAATAAGGGGGCAGATGAAAAACTGTTTTTT. It yields the protein CAINKGADEKLFF.

This clonotype occurred many times. The chain joins TRBV19 to TRBJ2-3; 8 nucleotides match TRBD1. The V and J ends lost 6 bases and 3 bases, in that order; junction bases with no gene match: 8. The CDR3 is 15 residues long. Germline V gene sequence: CDR1 LNHDA, CDR2 SQIVND (reference sequence). CDR3 residues: CASSIRDRRTDTQYF. CDR3 bases: TGTGCCAGTAGCATCCGGGACAGGAGGACAGATACGCAGTATTTT.

This clonotype was found many times. This chain links TRBV7-9 with TRBJ2-7; the D is unclear. Trimming took off 0 bases at V and 6 bases at J, with 15 bases between the two ends. The CDR3 extends over 15 amino acids. Germline assignment: CDR1 SEHNR and CDR2 FQNEAQ (reference sequence). The CDR3: CASSLAGPLRGEQYV. The CDR3 region has the DNA TGTGCCAGCAGCTTAGCCGGACCCCTCCGAGGCGAGCAGTACGTC.

This clonotype was seen ten or more times. V and J are TRBV10-3 and TRBJ2-1; 8 nucleotides line up with TRBD2. Germline V CDR1 and CDR2: ENHRY, SYGVKD. J gave up 6 bases and V 7 bases, and 8 bases lay outside the gene matches. The CDR3 runs 14 residues. CDR3 DNA: TGTGCCATCAAACCGGGACTAGAACGCAATGAGCAGTTCTTC. It encodes CAIKPGLERNEQFF.

The chain uses TRBV7-9 and TRBJ1-1; D not resolved. This CDR3 contains 14 residues. The V end was cut by 5 bases, the J end by 1 base, with 11 bases between. Germline CDR1 reads SEHNR; CDR2 reads FQNEAQ (reference sequence). The DNA of the CDR3 is TGTGCCAGCAGCAGATCGTCGGGGAACACTGAAGCTTTCTTT. This translates into CASSRSSGNTEAFF.